This TCR beta chain was retrieved from a study of siplizumab effects on memory and regulatory T cells. Coculturing was carried out on the mixed lymphocyte reaction cells. It lasted 5 to 7 days and was done at 37°C. Comment on this clone: What it binds is unknown.

The V segment lost 2 bases and the J segment 2 bases; nucleotides outside the gene matches: 10. The V gene's germline CDR1 is SGHAT and CDR2 FQNNGV. The CDR3 length is 18 residues. Overall study findings and caveats: Neither a naive nor a memory phenotype was assignable to roughly 75-95% of proliferating CD4+ or CD8+ clones.

Per sample, approximately 100,000 TCR templates were assayed. Profiling relied on immunoSEQ multiplex PCR, and the TCRdb table lists in-frame clones only, not all of them. The repertoire holds 9,500 to 15,000 clones, with around 45% as singletons. Specimen: CFSE-low (dividing) CD8+ T cells sorted from an allogeneic mixed lymphocyte reaction. This receptor was obtained from a human donor in good health; the cells came from an allogeneic mixed lymphocyte reaction. Some clones in this sample may be carry-over from other donors' samples. J is TRBJ2-7 and V is TRBV11-2, with 12 bases lining up with TRBD2. CDR3 amino acids: CASSLKGISSGRAYEQYF. The CDR3 coding sequence is TGTGCCAGCAGCTTAAAGGGGATTTCTAGCGGGAGGGCCTACGAGCAGTACTTC.